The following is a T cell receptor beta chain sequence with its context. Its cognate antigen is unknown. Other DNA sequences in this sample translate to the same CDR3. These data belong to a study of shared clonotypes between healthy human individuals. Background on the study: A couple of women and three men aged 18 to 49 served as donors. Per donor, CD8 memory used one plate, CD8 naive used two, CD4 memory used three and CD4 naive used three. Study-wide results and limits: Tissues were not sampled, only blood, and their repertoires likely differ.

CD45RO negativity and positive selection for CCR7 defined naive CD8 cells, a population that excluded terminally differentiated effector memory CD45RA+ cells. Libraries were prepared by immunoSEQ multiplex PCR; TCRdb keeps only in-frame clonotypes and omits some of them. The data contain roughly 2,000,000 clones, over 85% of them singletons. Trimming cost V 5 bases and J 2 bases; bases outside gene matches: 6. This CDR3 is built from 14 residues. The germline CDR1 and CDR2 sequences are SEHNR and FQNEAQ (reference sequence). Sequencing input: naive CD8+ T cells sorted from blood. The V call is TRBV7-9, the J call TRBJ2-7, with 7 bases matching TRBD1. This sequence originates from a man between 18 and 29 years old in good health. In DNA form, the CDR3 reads TGTGCCAGCAGCCCGACAGACAGGGCCTACGAGCAGTACTTC. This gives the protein CASSPTDRAYEQYF.